This section outlines one T cell receptor beta chain sequence together with its context. Its antigen is as yet unknown. The sample originates from a study of human T cells and chemical hapten exposure. Turning to the study itself: Doses of diphenylcyclopropenone went to the patients' scalps weekly throughout the approximately 25-week study.

Whole-study results and caveats: Expanded TCRs created a significantly greater count of big CDR3 similarity clusters than controls did.

The time point was: patch test 2, 6 weeks after DPC sensitization. Stated treatment: therapeutic diphenylcyclopropenone sensitization with weekly scalp DPC. Patients had alopecia, were aged 18 to 70, and were not pregnant. In the study's own analysis: Sample TCR counts, which ranged from about 23,224 to 700,000, had a median of roughly 100,000. TCRdb called the RACE reads again in MiXCR, with one record for every CDR3 protein. These V and J calls are TCRdb output, not the study's own analysis. The table includes 360,000 or so distinct CDR3 sequences, roughly 6.3% detected once. Germline CDR1 reads SGHNT; CDR2 reads YYREEE (reference sequence). With 3 bases clipped from V and 6 bases from J, the junction kept 2 bases outside the gene matches. This CDR3 is 15 amino acids long.

The TCR originated in a young woman with alopecia areata. Some clones in this sample may be carry-over from other donors' samples. V and J are TRBV5-4 and TRBJ2-1, with TRBD2 identical over 14 bases. The sequencing used whole blood, collected in connection with sensitization to the hapten diphenylcyclopropenone (DPC). The CDR3 protein is CASSSTSGGANEQFF. In DNA, the CDR3 is TGTGCCAGCAGCTCGACTAGCGGGGGGGCCAATGAGCAGTTCTTC.